Listed below are T cell receptor beta chains from one sample, sequenced in a study of blood T cell repertoires in COVID-19. Here immunoSEQ multiplex PCR was the method, and the copy in TCRdb shows in-frame clones only, minus some. This table has roughly 70,000 clones, around 80% appearing once. The sequencing sample was made of peripheral blood. Receptor source: a human donor in a cohort sampled during active COVID-19. CDR3s include the opening cysteine and the closing phenylalanine or tryptophan. A D gene is named only where the DNA matches it firmly. Clone size is given for some rows only: seen once, a few or many times, or a class if the clone is expanded.

NA 14 NA TRBJ1-1 TRBV6-5 TGTGCCAGCAGTTACTCGGTGCGGGGCACTGAAGCTTTCTTT CASSYSVRGTEAFF
NA 14 NA TRBJ2-3 TRBV29-1 TGCAGCGTTGAAACCCCCACAGGTACAGATACGCAGTATTTT CSVETPTGTDTQYF
TRBD2 14 NA TRBJ2-7 TRBV11-2 TGTGCCAGCAGCTCCATGGTAGCGGGAGCCGAGCAGTACTTC CASSSMVAGAEQYF
NA 14 NA TRBJ1-6 TRBV4-3 TGCGCCAGCAGCCAACGGGGGACGGGTTCACCCCTCCACTTT CASSQRGTGSPLHF
NA 11 few TRBJ1-1 TRBV6-5 TGTGCCAGTTCGGAGAGGGCTGAAGCTTTCTTT CASSERAEAFF
TRBD1 15 NA TRBJ1-6 TRBV6-2/TRBV6-3 TGTGCCAGCAGTCCAGGGACAGGGAAGAATTCACCCCTCCACTTT CASSPGTGKNSPLHF
NA 16 medium-sized TRBJ1-3 TRBV5-4 TGTGCCAGCAGCGCGAAGGGGGACAATAGACGGAACACCATATATTTT CASSAKGDNRRNTIYF
TRBD2 16 few TRBJ2-7 TRBV7-2 TGTGCCAGCAGCCCCCGGCGAGCGGGAGGCCTCACCGAGCAGTACTTC CASSPRRAGGLTEQYF
TRBD2 15 NA TRBJ2-1 TRBV27 TGTGCCAGCAGTTCTGGGACTAGCGGGAGGGCCGGGCAGTTCTTC CASSSGTSGRAGQFF
TRBD1 14 NA TRBJ1-5 TRBV10-3 TGTGCCATCAGCCGACAGGGGGCGACTCAGCCCCAGCATTTT CAISRQGATQPQHF
NA 13 NA TRBJ2-3 TRBV2 TGTGCCAGCAGCACATTATACACAGATACGCAGTATTTT CASSTLYTDTQYF
TRBD2 11 NA TRBJ2-1 TRBV20-1 TGCAGTGCTAGAGGGACTAGCGAGCAGTTCTTC CSARGTSEQFF
NA 15 NA TRBJ1-1 TRBV4-2 TGTGCCAGCAGCCTGACACCGGGGAGGGACACTGAAGCTTTCTTT CASSLTPGRDTEAFF
TRBD2 17 NA TRBJ2-3 TRBV6-2/TRBV6-3 TGTGCCAGCAGTCCCATCATAGCGGGAGATCGCACAGATACGCAGTATTTT CASSPIIAGDRTDTQYF
TRBD2 15 NA TRBJ2-7 TRBV7-8 TGTGCCAGCAGCTTGGAGGGAGGGCCCGGCTACGAGCAGTACTTC CASSLEGGPGYEQYF
NA 15 NA TRBJ1-5 TRBV2 TGTGCCAGCAGTGAAAAGGGGAATAGCAATCAGCCCCAGCATTTT CASSEKGNSNQPQHF
NA 13 NA TRBJ2-7 TRBV11-3 TGTGCCAGCAGCTCCGGACTCACAAGCGAGCAGTACTTC CASSSGLTSEQYF
NA 14 NA TRBJ2-1 TRBV14 TGTGCCAGCAGCCAAGAAAGTCGGCTAGCGGAGCAGTTCTTC CASSQESRLAEQFF
TRBD2 15 NA TRBJ2-7 TRBV5-1 TGCGCCAGCAGCCCGACTAGCGGGTCCTCCTACGAGCAGTACTTC CASSPTSGSSYEQYF
TRBD1 15 NA TRBJ1-5 TRBV20-1 TGCAGTGCTAGTCGATCCGGGACAGGGGGCCAGCCCCAGCATTTT CSASRSGTGGQPQHF
NA 11 NA TRBJ2-5 TRBV19 TGTGCCAGTCGGTCGGGAGAGACCCAGTACTTC CASRSGETQYF
NA 15 NA TRBJ1-3 TRBV19 TGTGCCAGTAGTACCATGGACAGCTCTGGAAACACCATATATTTT CASSTMDSSGNTIYF
NA 13 NA TRBJ2-6 TRBV7-9 TGTGCCATCGGAGGTCCTCAGGCCAACGTCCTGACTTTC CAIGGPQANVLTF
NA 15 NA TRBJ1-6 TRBV28 TGTGCCAGCAGTTTTGGCCTAGGGGGAATCTCACCCCTCCACTTT CASSFGLGGISPLHF
TRBD1 16 few TRBJ1-2 TRBV13 TGTGCCAGCAGCTTAGGCCTAAGTGGACAGACAGGGGGCTACACCTTC CASSLGLSGQTGGYTF
NA 16 NA TRBJ2-6 TRBV6-1 TGTGCCAGCAGTGAGGATACAGGCTCTGGGGCCAACGTCCTGACTTTC CASSEDTGSGANVLTF
NA 16 NA TRBJ2-1 TRBV7-3 TGTGCCAGCAGCTTAAAAGGCTGGGCCCCCTACAATGAGCAGTTCTTC CASSLKGWAPYNEQFF
NA 12 NA TRBJ1-2 TRBV10-3 TGTGCCATCAGTGAGCAGAACTATGGCTACACCTTC CAISEQNYGYTF
NA 14 once TRBJ2-1 TRBV7-8 TGTGCCAGCAGCTTACGGCGGGCCGACAATGAGCAGTTCTTC CASSLRRADNEQFF
NA 17 NA TRBJ1-6 TRBV14 TGTGCCAGCAGCCAACCGGCTGCGGTCACCTATAATTCACCCCTCCACTTT CASSQPAAVTYNSPLHF
TRBD1 14 NA TRBJ2-7 TRBV6-2/TRBV6-3 TGTGCCAGCAGTTACGGGACAGGGGGCGACGAGCAGTACTTC CASSYGTGGDEQYF
NA 14 NA TRBJ2-7 TRBV30 TGTGCCTGGAGAGGTGCGACATTTTCCTACGAGCAGTACTTC CAWRGATFSYEQYF
TRBD2 14 NA TRBJ2-5 TRBV5-1 TGCGCCAGCAGCCACGGGACTATCCAAGAGACCCAGTACTTC CASSHGTIQETQYF
TRBD1 17 NA TRBJ1-5 TRBV19 TGTGCCAGTAGTATAAAAACCGCAGGACAGGGGAATCAGCCCCAGCATTTT CASSIKTAGQGNQPQHF
NA 16 NA TRBJ2-1 TRBV10-3 TGTGCCATCAGTGAGTCGGTACTCAGGACCTACAATGAGCAGTTCTTC CAISESVLRTYNEQFF
NA 15 NA TRBJ2-1 TRBV6-5 TGTGCCAGCAGAACCCCGACAGGAACCTACAATGAGCAGTTCTTC CASRTPTGTYNEQFF
TRBD1 14 NA TRBJ2-7 TRBV5-3 TGTGCCAGAAACCTTACAGGGGGAGGCTACGAGCAGTACTTC CARNLTGGGYEQYF
TRBD2 16 NA TRBJ2-5 TRBV24-1 TGTGCCACCAGTGATTCCCCGCTGGGGGGGGAAGAGACCCAGTACTTC CATSDSPLGGEETQYF
TRBD2 17 NA TRBJ2-5 TRBV6-2/TRBV6-3 TGTGCCAGCAGTTACCCCCTAGCGGGAGGGGGCCAAGAGACCCAGTACTTC CASSYPLAGGGQETQYF
TRBD2 15 few TRBJ2-1 TRBV3-1/TRBV3-2 TGTGCCAGCAGCCTAGGACTAGCGGGGATTTTTGAGCAGTTCTTC CASSLGLAGIFEQFF
NA 13 NA TRBJ2-7 TRBV10-3 TGTGCCATATCAACCTTGATGGGCAACGAGCAGTACTTC CAISTLMGNEQYF
NA 16 NA TRBJ1-2 TRBV4-3 TGCGCCAGCAGCCAAGAAGCGGGATCTTCTCGGAGGGGCTACACCTTC CASSQEAGSSRRGYTF
NA 15 NA TRBJ2-7 TRBV18 TGTGCCAGCTCACAGTCCGCGAGCTGGAGCTACGAGCAGTACTTC CASSQSASWSYEQYF
TRBD2 16 NA TRBJ2-2 TRBV28 TGTGCCAGCAGTTTACTGGCGGGAGTTGACACCGGGGAGCTGTTTTTT CASSLLAGVDTGELFF
NA 17 NA TRBJ1-1 TRBV28 TGTGCCAGCAGAATCCCAGGAGGCGCGGGCTTGAACACTGAAGCTTTCTTT CASRIPGGAGLNTEAFF
TRBD2 15 NA TRBJ2-2 TRBV10-3 TGTGCCATCAGGCAGGGAGGGCCGGACACCGGGGAGCTGTTTTTT CAIRQGGPDTGELFF
TRBD2 17 NA TRBJ2-1 TRBV9 TGTGCCAGCAGCGTAGGCCGGCTAGCGGGAGGGTACAATGAGCAGTTCTTC CASSVGRLAGGYNEQFF
TRBD2 18 once TRBJ2-7 TRBV29-1 TGCAGCGTTGAAGTCCAGACTAGCGGGAGAGAGAGCTCCTACGAGCAGTACTTC CSVEVQTSGRESSYEQYF
NA 16 NA TRBJ2-5 TRBV24-1 TGTGCCACCAGTGATGCCCGGATAGGACTCGGGGAGACCCAGTACTTC CATSDARIGLGETQYF
TRBD2 19 NA TRBJ2-7 TRBV7-2 TGTGCCAGCAGCCAGGGACCCGGGCTAGCGGGAGGGCCATACCACGAGCAGTACTTC CASSQGPGLAGGPYHEQYF
NA 14 NA TRBJ1-4 TRBV6-2/TRBV6-3 TGTGCCAGCAGCCTGGGACAATCGCGAGAAAAACTGTTTTTT CASSLGQSREKLFF
NA 14 NA TRBJ1-5 TRBV6-2/TRBV6-3 TGTGCCAGCAGTTACAGAAACCAGAATCAGCCCCAGCATTTT CASSYRNQNQPQHF
NA 15 NA TRBJ1-6 TRBV9 TGTGCCAGCAGCGTAGGTAGTAAACAGGAATCACCCCTCCACTTT CASSVGSKQESPLHF
NA 15 NA TRBJ2-2 TRBV7-3 TGTGCCAGCAGCTTAAGAGGGCGAGGCACCGGGGAGCTGTTTTTT CASSLRGRGTGELFF
NA 15 once TRBJ1-1 TRBV5-4 TGTGCCAGCAGCCTCCAAAGGGCGCAGGGGACTGAAGCTTTCTTT CASSLQRAQGTEAFF
TRBD1 20 NA TRBJ2-7 TRBV14 TGTGCCAGCAGCCGAGTCCCGGGACAGGGGAGAAAAAGCGGTCCGGTCGAGCAGTACTTC CASSRVPGQGRKSGPVEQYF
TRBD2 16 NA TRBJ2-6 TRBV5-1 TGCGCCAGCAGCCCGGCAGGGACTACAGGGGCCAACGTCCTGACTTTC CASSPAGTTGANVLTF
NA 12 NA TRBJ2-7 TRBV5-1 TGCGCCAGCAGCCTTTTGGGCCACGAGCAGTACTTC CASSLLGHEQYF
NA 14 NA TRBJ1-6 TRBV27 TGTGCCAGCAGTCCCGGACAGCGTTATTCACCCCTCCACTTT CASSPGQRYSPLHF